This T cell receptor (beta chain) appears in the sequencing data of a study of HIV-infected children after antiretroviral therapy interruption. V was pared by 4 bases and J by 11 bases, with 7 bases of the junction left unmatched. The CDR3 is 12 amino acids. Germline assignment: CDR1 SQVTM and CDR2 ANQGSEA. The table lists this clonotype with many counts. A 3' RACE protocol on RNA, with unique molecular identifiers, produced the TCR library. TCRdb itself ran the 3' RACE reads through MiXCR, one entry per CDR3 protein. The sample carries more than 75,000 distinct CDR3 sequences, roughly 6.7% recorded once. The treatment: PENTA 11 planned treatment interruption arm or continuous ART arm.

The clonotype originates from a pool of human donors with HIV. The V call is TRBV29-1, the J call TRBJ1-5, with 8 bases lining up with TRBD1. This sample comprised CD45RA+ CD4+ T cells from PBMCs, pooled from several time points, obtained from a donor given antiretroviral therapy, either interrupted or continuous. Subset reported: naive CD4+ CD45RA+ CD45RO- T cells. The CDR3 region has the DNA TGCAGCGTTGTCCAGGGGGCGACGACCCAGCATTTT. Its translation: CSVVQGATTQHF.